This T cell receptor (beta chain) is drawn from a study of cytomegalovirus exposure and HLA in healthy donors. Findings and caveats of the study: TCR beta chain V- and J-gene trimming was linked, in a later analysis, to a missense variant in DCLRE1C.

With respect to this clone: What it recognizes is unknown.

This CDR3 is built from 18 residues. In germline, CDR1 is MGHRA, CDR2 YSYEKL. Each donor was nominally healthy when sampled (though unrecorded immune exposures were likely). PCR was performed using 60 Vbeta and 13 Jbeta primers. Assay used: immunoSEQ multiplex PCR; TCRdb lists only in-frame clones, some missing. The data contain 150,000 or so clones, 60% to 85% of them singletons. The clonotype comes from a man between 35 and 55 years old in good health and CMV-seropositive. V and J are TRBV4-1 and TRBJ2-5; a weak D match, TRBD1 (6 bases). With the DNA end fitting TRBJ2-7 better, the J assignment may be wrong. The specimen was PBMCs. CDR3 sequence (DNA): TGCGCCAGCAGCCAAGGCCCTTTACAAAGACAGGCCTCCTACGAGCAGTACTTC. Residues: CASSQGPLQRQASYEQYF.